This TCR beta chain was sequenced for a study of T-cell memory formation after mild COVID-19. The study's findings and limits: CD4+ contracting clones lay mainly in CM and EM, CD8+ ones in EMRA. That cross-reactive memory joined was suggested by some responding clones appearing in pre-infection memory.

Trimming removed 6 bases at V and 0 bases at J, with 6 bases between. This CDR3 is built from 14 residues. TCRdb used MiXCR to reprocess the 5' RACE reads, holding one entry per CDR3 protein. The sample records roughly 310,000 distinct CDR3 sequences, roughly 15% being singletons. With respect to this clonotype: Its specificity is not known.

Source material: PBMCs or a T cell subset sorted from them (not recorded which). This sequence originates from a man younger than 30 who had mild COVID-19 (a few samples of this study predate the infection). Cell type and time point are not known. This sequence joins TRBV12-3 or TRBV12-4 and TRBJ2-6; no clear D. The CDR3 spells CASSQRSGANVLTF. CDR3 nucleotide sequence: TGTGCCAGCAGCCAGCGCTCTGGGGCCAACGTCCTGACTTTC.